The 25 T cell receptor beta chains below come from one sample, sequenced in a study of OX40 agonist ivuxolimab in advanced cancers. TCRdb's copy holds only in-frame clones and misses some; the assay was immunoSEQ multiplex PCR. In the table there are about 50,000 clones, over 75% of which are singletons. Sequenced material: CD4+ or CD8+ T cells sorted from blood, taken in a trial of the OX40 agonist ivuxolimab. The receptors originated from an adult with an advanced solid tumor such as melanoma, head and neck, liver or kidney cancer.

The rearrangement links TRBV5-1 to TRBJ2-1, with 15 bases that match TRBD2. The germline CDR1 and CDR2 sequences are SGHRS and YFSETQ. Losses at the gene ends were 5 bases for V and 5 bases for J; bases not matched to a gene: 11. The CDR3 has 18 amino acids. DNA for the CDR3: TGCGCCAGCAGTCATGGACTAGCGGGAGGGGATATTAACAATGAGCAGTTCTTC. It specifies CASSHGLAGGDINNEQFF.

Concerning this clone: The sample carries other DNA sequences with the same CDR3. The genes are TRBV5-1 and TRBJ1-4; TRBD1 aligns across 11 bases. J gave up 6 bases and V 5 bases, and 3 bases lay outside the gene matches. CDR1 is SGHRS, CDR2 YFSETQ, per germline. The CDR3 has 14 amino acids. In DNA, the CDR3 is TGCGCCAGCAGTCGGGACAGGGGGGATGAAAAACTGTTTTTT. The encoded protein is CASSRDRGDEKLFF.

V usage is TRBV25-1 and J usage is TRBJ1-1; D gene unclear. V was clipped by 6 bases and J by 8 bases, with 13 bases between them. The CDR3 has 12 amino acids. The germline gives CDR1 MGHDK, CDR2 SYGVNS. The CDR3 spells CASRRDAPEAFF. The DNA for the CDR3 is TGTGCCAGCAGACGGGATGCACCCGAAGCTTTCTTT.

This clone was counted a single time. The V call is TRBV25-1, the J call TRBJ2-3; D is tentatively TRBD1 or TRBD2 (7 bases each). Per germline, CDR1 MGHDK and CDR2 SYGVNS. Trimming stripped 7 bases from V and 0 bases from J, with 20 bases between. This CDR3 has 17 amino acids. CDR3 amino acids: CASTEGEGAGSTDTQYF. CDR3 in DNA: TGTGCCAGCACCGAGGGGGAGGGGGCCGGGAGCACAGATACGCAGTATTTT.

This sequence joins TRBV28 and TRBJ1-3, with D unclear. The CDR3 totals 13 residues. Trimming removed 7 bases at V and 0 bases at J, with 7 bases between. Germline values: CDR1 MDHEN, CDR2 SYDVKM. The CDR3 DNA reads as TGTGCCAGCACCTGGAGCTCTGGAAACACCATATATTTT. This codes for CASTWSSGNTIYF.

This clone has a single count. The chain combines TRBV29-1 with TRBJ1-1, with a possible D match to TRBD1 (6 bases). CDR1 is SQVTM, CDR2 ANQGSEA, per germline. Trimming pared 7 bases from V and 4 bases from J, leaving 13 bases between. CDR3 size: 12 residues. This chain's CDR3 is CSGTESGTEAFF. The DNA of the CDR3 is TGCAGCGGGACAGAGAGTGGCACTGAAGCTTTCTTT.

This clone was observed a single time. The gene calls are TRBV7-2 and TRBJ2-7; weak D call: TRBD1 (6 bases). Germline values: CDR1 SGHTA, CDR2 FQGNSA. V dropped 1 base and J dropped 4 bases, with 8 bases sitting between them. The CDR3 covers 13 residues. This chain's CDR3 is CASSLGTVYEQYF. CDR3 bases: TGTGCCAGCAGCTTAGGGACAGTGTACGAGCAGTACTTC.

The chain couples TRBV7-3 to TRBJ2-7, with a possible D match to TRBD2 (6 bases). V shed 3 bases and J shed 3 bases, with 18 bases lying between them. Germline V gene sequence: CDR1 SGHTA, CDR2 FQGTGA. The CDR3 length is 16 residues. The CDR3 loop reads CASSFPLERVDYEQYF. The DNA for the CDR3 is TGTGCCAGCAGCTTTCCTCTTGAGCGGGTCGACTACGAGCAGTACTTC.

The gene calls are TRBV6-1 and TRBJ2-3; D gene ambiguous. The CDR3 covers 13 residues. Trimming removed 6 bases at V and 1 base at J, with 8 bases between. From germline, CDR1 is MNHNS and CDR2 SASEGT. The CDR3 DNA reads TGTGCCAGCAGGGAGACTGGCACAGATACGCAGTATTTT. Translating gives CASRETGTDTQYF.

This clone was counted between two and nine times. This chain links TRBV7-9 with TRBJ2-1; 8 bases map to TRBD2. V was pared by 1 base and J by 9 bases, with 8 bases of the junction left unmatched. Per germline, CDR1 SEHNR and CDR2 FQNEAQ (reference sequence). This CDR3 region has 15 residues. Written as DNA, the CDR3 is TGTGCCAGCAGCTTAGAGAGCGGGAGACGGATTGAGCAGTTCTTC. Its translation is CASSLESGRRIEQFF. Combining the CDR3 with reference TRBV7-9 and TRBJ2-1 gives the whole variable domain DTGVSQNPRHKITKRGQNVTFRCDPISEHNRLYWYRQTLGQGPEFLTYFQNEAQLEKSRLLSDRFSAERPKGSFSTLEIQRTEQGDSAMYLCASSLESGRRIEQFFGPGTRLTVL.

The chain links TRBV27 to TRBJ1-4; possible D gene TRBD1, 6 bases. V lost 5 bases and J 4 bases, leaving 14 bases between the germline ends. CDR1 is MNHEY and CDR2 is SMNVEV in the germline V gene (reference sequence). The CDR3 is made up of 15 amino acids. In DNA, the CDR3 is TGTGCCAGCAGTACTGACAGGTCGGGTAATGAAAAACTGTTTTTT. It translates to CASSTDRSGNEKLFF.

J is TRBJ2-7 and V is TRBV28, with no clear D. The V gene's germline CDR1 is MDHEN and CDR2 SYDVKM. The germline V and J ends were trimmed by 7 bases and 5 bases, with 12 bases remaining between them. CDR3 length: 12 residues. The chain's CDR3 is CASTDTRDEQYF. The DNA for the CDR3 is TGTGCCAGCACCGACACACGAGACGAGCAGTACTTC.

This chain uses TRBV5-5 with TRBJ2-1, with 7 positions matching TRBD2. The CDR3 is 15 residues long. J lost 5 bases, V lost 2 bases, and 7 bases had no gene match. Germline values: CDR1 SGHKS, CDR2 YYEKEE (reference sequence). The CDR3 DNA follows: TGTGCCAGCAGCTTCCGGGGAGGGTTCAACAATGAGCAGTTCTTC. Protein product: CASSFRGGFNNEQFF.

DNA of the CDR3: TGCAGCGTAGCTCCGGGACTAGCGACATCAGGGACCCAGTACTTC. Amino acids: CSVAPGLATSGTQYF. The rearrangement joins TRBV29-1 to TRBJ2-5, with TRBD2 identical over 10 bases. The CDR3 has 15 residues. Trimming cost V 6 bases and J 7 bases; bases outside gene matches: 14. Germline-derived CDR1 and CDR2 are SQVTM and ANQGSEA.

V usage is TRBV6-5 and J usage is TRBJ1-3; D call uncertain. Per the germline V gene, CDR1 is MNHEY and CDR2 is SVGAGI. V gave up 0 bases and J gave up 0 bases, with 9 bases separating them. The CDR3 length is 16 residues. Written as DNA, the CDR3 is TGTGCCAGCAGTTACTCAGGCCCCGGCTCTGGAAACACCATATATTTT. Translation gives CASSYSGPGSGNTIYF.

The chain carries TRBV10-1 and TRBJ2-3, with D possibly being TRBD2 (7 bases). Trimming shortened V by 11 bases and J by 4 bases, and 25 bases separated the two germline ends. CDR3 length equals 16 residues. Per germline, CDR1 WNHNN and CDR2 SYGVQD (reference sequence). CDR3 DNA sequence: TGCGCCTCCTCTCAGGGGAGCGGGAAAGGGGCAGATACGCAGTATTTT. As protein: CASSQGSGKGADTQYF.

This clone was observed once. The CDR3 is CASSLGTSKGGTEAFF. DNA of the CDR3: TGCGCCAGCAGCCTAGGGACATCCAAGGGTGGCACTGAAGCTTTCTTT. This chain uses TRBV5-1 with TRBJ1-1; maybe TRBD1 (6 bases). V lost 4 bases and J lost 4, with 20 bases in between. Looked up from germline, CDR1 is SGHRS and CDR2 is YFSETQ. The CDR3 is 16 residues long.

This clone turned up a few times. The chain couples TRBV9 to TRBJ2-7; the D is unclear. The CDR3 is 14 residues long. CDR1 SGDLS and CDR2 YYNGEE come from the germline V gene. The ends were cut back, 2 bases at V and 6 bases at J, with 15 bases in the middle. CDR3 in amino acids: CASSVSMFFPEQYF. CDR3 nucleotides: TGTGCCAGCAGCGTTAGTATGTTCTTTCCCGAGCAGTACTTC.

This clone has a single count. This chain connects TRBV5-6 to TRBJ1-2; no reliable D call. CDR1 is SGHDT, CDR2 YYEEEE, per germline. The CDR3 contains 14 residues. V lost 2 bases and J 2 bases, leaving 10 bases between the germline ends. The CDR3 DNA sequence: TGTGCCAGCAGCTTTCGAACGGGCAACTATGGCTACACCTTC. Protein product: CASSFRTGNYGYTF.

The chain couples TRBV9 to TRBJ2-5; a weak D match, TRBD1 (6 bases). CDR3 length: 16 amino acids. Per the germline V gene, CDR1 is SGDLS and CDR2 is YYNGEE. With 2 bases removed from V and 4 bases from J, the gap between germline ends came to 18 bases. As DNA, the CDR3 is TGTGCCAGCAGCGTGAACATAGGGGGAAAGGGAGAGACCCAGTACTTC. Translating gives CASSVNIGGKGETQYF. The whole variable domain, filled in from reference TRBV9 and TRBJ2-5, reads DSGVTQTPKHLITATGQRVTLRCSPRSGDLSVYWYQQSLDQGLQFLIQYYNGEERAKGNILERFSAQQFPDLHSELNLSSLELGDSALYFCASSVNIGGKGETQYFGPGTRLLVL.

This clone was counted once. The CDR3, as DNA: TGTGCCAGCAGCTATCCTATGGGGTCCAATGAGCAGTTCTTC. Protein sequence: CASSYPMGSNEQFF. This chain uses TRBV5-4 with TRBJ2-1, with D unclear. The CDR3 extends over 14 amino acids. V lost 3 bases, J lost 6 bases, and 13 bases lay in between. Germline CDR1 SGHNT, CDR2 YYREEE (reference sequence).

The genes are TRBV19 and TRBJ2-1; D gene uncertain. This CDR3 region has 14 residues. V lost 0 bases to trimming and J lost 8 bases, with 11 bases between them. CDR1 is LNHDA, CDR2 SQIVND, per germline (reference sequence). CDR3 residues: CASSIDLTNHEQFF. The CDR3, as DNA: TGTGCCAGTAGTATAGATCTAACTAACCATGAGCAGTTCTTC. Drawing the rest from reference TRBV19 and TRBJ2-1, the complete variable domain is DGGITQSPKYLFRKEGQNVTLSCEQNLNHDAMYWYRQDPGQGLRLIYYSQIVNDFQKGDIAEGYSVSREKKESFPLTVTSAQKNPTAFYLCASSIDLTNHEQFFGPGTRLTVL.

This chain links TRBV5-1 with TRBJ2-1, with TRBD2 matching 8 bases. The CDR3 spans 13 residues. The junction had 2 bases not matched to a gene; V was cut back by 4 bases and J by 5 bases. Germline V CDR1 and CDR2: SGHRS, YFSETQ. Here the CDR3 reads CASSPAGDNEQFF. The CDR3 DNA sequence: TGCGCCAGCAGCCCAGCGGGAGACAATGAGCAGTTCTTC. Full variable domain (outside the CDR3, taken from reference TRBV5-1 and TRBJ2-1): KAGVTQTPRYLIKTRGQQVTLSCSPISGHRSVSWYQQTPGQGLQFLFEYFSETQRNKGNFPGRFSGRQFSNSRSEMNVSTLELGDSALYLCASSPAGDNEQFFGPGTRLTVL.

J is TRBJ2-7 and V is TRBV27; the match to TRBD2 covers 10 bases. CDR3 length: 13 amino acids. Germline CDR1 and CDR2: MNHEY and SMNVEV (reference sequence). V shed 7 bases, J shed 3 bases, and the junction held 3 bases outside the gene matches. CDR3 in DNA: TGTGCCAGCAAGGTAGCGGGAGGCTACGAGCAGTACTTC. Translated: CASKVAGGYEQYF.

The chain is built from TRBV11-3 and TRBJ2-6, with 11 positions matching TRBD1. The CDR3 length is 17 residues. CDR1 and CDR2 (germline): SGHNT, YENEEA. The V gene end was trimmed by 5 bases and the J gene end by 4 bases; junction bases not matched to a gene: 7. The CDR3 protein is CASSPGQGADGANVLTF. In DNA form, the CDR3 reads TGTGCCAGCAGCCCCGGACAGGGGGCGGACGGGGCCAACGTCCTGACTTTC. The whole variable domain, filled in from reference TRBV11-3 and TRBJ2-6, reads EAGVVQSPRYKIIEKKQPVAFWCNPISGHNTLYWYLQNLGQGPELLIRYENEEAVDDSQLPKDRFSAERLKGVDSTLKIQPAELGDSAVYLCASSPGQGADGANVLTFGAGSRLTVL.